This T cell receptor (beta chain) comes out of a study of blood T cell repertoires in COVID-19. For the study at large: The United States, Italy and Spain supplied acute and convalescent COVID-19 samples.

The CDR3 is 13 amino acids. Germline V gene data show CDR1 as MDHEN and CDR2 as SYDVKM. V was trimmed by 3 bases and J by 1 base, leaving 6 bases between them. TCRdb keeps only in-frame clones here, not all; method: immunoSEQ multiplex PCR. The sample consists of 300,000 to 400,000 clones, more than 75% of them appearing once. A note on this clone: The sample contains more than one DNA sequence encoding this CDR3.

The genes are TRBV28 and TRBJ1-1; D is unclear. Source material: peripheral blood. The receptor was derived from a man aged 45-65 years with active or convalescent COVID-19. The CDR3, as DNA: TGTGCCAGCAGTTTGGGCCAGAACACTGAAGCTTTCTTT. Its translation: CASSLGQNTEAFF.